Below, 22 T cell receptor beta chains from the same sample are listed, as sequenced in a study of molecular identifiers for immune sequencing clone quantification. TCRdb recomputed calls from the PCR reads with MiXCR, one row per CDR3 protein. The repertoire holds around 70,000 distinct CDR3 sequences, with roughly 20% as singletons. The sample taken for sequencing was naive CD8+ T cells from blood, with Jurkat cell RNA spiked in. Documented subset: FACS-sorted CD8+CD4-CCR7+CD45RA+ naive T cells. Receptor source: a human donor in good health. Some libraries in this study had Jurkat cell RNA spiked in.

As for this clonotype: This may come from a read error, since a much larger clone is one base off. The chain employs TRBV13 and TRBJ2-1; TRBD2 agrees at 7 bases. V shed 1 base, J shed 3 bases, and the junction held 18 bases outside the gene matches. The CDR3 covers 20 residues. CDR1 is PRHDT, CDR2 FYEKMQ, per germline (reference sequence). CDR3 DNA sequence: TGTGCCAGCAGCTTAGATGGCGGGAGTTTAACTCTCGACTTCTACAATGAGCAGTTCTTC. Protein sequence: CASSLDGGSLTLDFYNEQFF.

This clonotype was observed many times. DNA for the CDR3: TGTGCCAGCAGCCAACCGGGACTAACTTTTTACAATGAGCAGTTCTTC. Residues: CASSQPGLTFYNEQFF. The chain combines TRBV4-2 with TRBJ2-1; 7 nucleotides match TRBD2. V was clipped by 2 bases and J by 4 bases; unmatched bases: 8. The CDR3 is 16 amino acids. In germline, CDR1 is LGHNA, CDR2 YNFKEQ.

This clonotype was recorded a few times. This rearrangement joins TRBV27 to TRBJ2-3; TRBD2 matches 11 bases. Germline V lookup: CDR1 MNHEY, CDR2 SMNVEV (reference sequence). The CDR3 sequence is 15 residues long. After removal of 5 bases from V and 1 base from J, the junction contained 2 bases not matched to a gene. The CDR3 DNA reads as TGTGCCAGCAGTCTTAGCGGGAGGGGCACAGATACGCAGTATTTT. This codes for CASSLSGRGTDTQYF.

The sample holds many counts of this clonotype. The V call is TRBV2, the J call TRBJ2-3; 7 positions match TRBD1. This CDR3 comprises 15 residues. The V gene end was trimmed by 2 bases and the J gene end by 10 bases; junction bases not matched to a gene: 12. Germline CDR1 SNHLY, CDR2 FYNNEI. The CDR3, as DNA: TGTGCCAGCAGTGAATATGGGACAGAACTGGGGTCGCAGTATTTT. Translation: CASSEYGTELGSQYF.

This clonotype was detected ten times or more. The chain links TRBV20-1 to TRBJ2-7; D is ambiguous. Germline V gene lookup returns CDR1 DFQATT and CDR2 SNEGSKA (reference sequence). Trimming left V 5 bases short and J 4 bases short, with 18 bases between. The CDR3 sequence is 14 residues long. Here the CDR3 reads CSARGRIDGYEQYF. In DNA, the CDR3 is TGCAGTGCTCGCGGCAGGATAGATGGGTACGAGCAGTACTTC.

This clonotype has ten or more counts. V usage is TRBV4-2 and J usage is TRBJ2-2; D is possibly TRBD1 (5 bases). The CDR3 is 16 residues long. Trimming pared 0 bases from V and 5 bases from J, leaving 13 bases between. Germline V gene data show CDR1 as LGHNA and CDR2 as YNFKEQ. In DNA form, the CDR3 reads TGTGCCAGCAGCCAAGAGGCAGGGCTGGGGACCGGGGAGCTGTTTTTT. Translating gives CASSQEAGLGTGELFF.

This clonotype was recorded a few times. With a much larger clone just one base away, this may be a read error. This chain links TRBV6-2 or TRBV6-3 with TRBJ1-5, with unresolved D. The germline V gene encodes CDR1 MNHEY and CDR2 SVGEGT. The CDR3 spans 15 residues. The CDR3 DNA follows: TGTGTCAGCACCAACGACGGGGAGGAGGATCAGCCCCAGCATTTT. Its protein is CVSTNDGEEDQPQHF.

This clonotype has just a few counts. The CDR3 protein is CASSATGTGGNEQFF. The CDR3 DNA is TGTGCCAGTAGTGCAACCGGGACAGGGGGCAATGAGCAGTTCTTC. The chain carries TRBV19 and TRBJ2-1, with 11 bases that match TRBD1. The CDR3 length is 15 residues. Trimming at V came to 5 bases and at J to 6 bases, leaving 6 bases not matched to a gene. Germline V gene sequence: CDR1 LNHDA, CDR2 SQIVND (reference sequence).

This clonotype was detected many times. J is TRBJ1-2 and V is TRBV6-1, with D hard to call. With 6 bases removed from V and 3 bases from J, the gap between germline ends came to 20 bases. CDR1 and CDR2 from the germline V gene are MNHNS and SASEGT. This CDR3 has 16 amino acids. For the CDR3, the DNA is TGTGCCAGCAGCCTTGCCCAGGTCCAGGAATACTATGGCTACACCTTC. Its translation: CASSLAQVQEYYGYTF.

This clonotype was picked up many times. The CDR3 coding sequence is TGCGCCAGCAGCCAAGATTCAGTTAGGAATGAGCAGTTCTTC. Its translation: CASSQDSVRNEQFF. V is TRBV4-3 and J is TRBJ2-1, with unresolved D. V gave up 0 bases and J gave up 7 bases, with 10 bases separating them. The CDR3 loop spans 14 amino acids. Germline V gene data show CDR1 as LGHNA and CDR2 as YSLEER.

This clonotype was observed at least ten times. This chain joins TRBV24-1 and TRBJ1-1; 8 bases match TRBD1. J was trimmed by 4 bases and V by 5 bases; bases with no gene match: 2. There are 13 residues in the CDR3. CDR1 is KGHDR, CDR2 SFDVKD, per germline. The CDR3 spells CATSVQGATEAFF. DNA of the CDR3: TGTGCCACCAGTGTCCAGGGGGCCACTGAAGCTTTCTTT.

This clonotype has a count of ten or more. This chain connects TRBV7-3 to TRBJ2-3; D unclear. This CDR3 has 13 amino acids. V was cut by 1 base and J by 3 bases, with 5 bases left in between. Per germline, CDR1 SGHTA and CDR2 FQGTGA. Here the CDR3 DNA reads TGTGCCAGCAGCTTAAACGCGACAGATACGCAGTATTTT. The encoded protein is CASSLNATDTQYF.

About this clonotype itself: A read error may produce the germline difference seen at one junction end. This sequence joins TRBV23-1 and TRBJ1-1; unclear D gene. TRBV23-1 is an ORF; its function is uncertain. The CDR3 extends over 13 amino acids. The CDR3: CASSHLTDTETFF. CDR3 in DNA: TGCGCCAGCAGTCACCTAACCGACACTGAAACTTTCTTT.

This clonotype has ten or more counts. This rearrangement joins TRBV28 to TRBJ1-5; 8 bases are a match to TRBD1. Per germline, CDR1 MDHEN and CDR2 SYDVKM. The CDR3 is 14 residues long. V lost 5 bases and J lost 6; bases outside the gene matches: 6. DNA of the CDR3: TGTGCCAGCAGTCGACAGGGGTTGAGTCAGCCCCAGCATTTT. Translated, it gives CASSRQGLSQPQHF.

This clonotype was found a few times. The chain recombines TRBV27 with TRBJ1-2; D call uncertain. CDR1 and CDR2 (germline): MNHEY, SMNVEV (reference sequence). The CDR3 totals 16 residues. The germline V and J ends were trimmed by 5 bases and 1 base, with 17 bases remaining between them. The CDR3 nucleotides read TGTGCCAGCAGTCCGTCGACCGGGAACCATAACTATGGCTACACCTTC. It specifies CASSPSTGNHNYGYTF.

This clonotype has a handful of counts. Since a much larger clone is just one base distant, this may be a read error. This CDR3 is CVSSLTSGAPNEQFF. As DNA, the CDR3 is TGTGTCAGCAGTCTCACTAGTGGGGCCCCCAATGAGCAGTTCTTC. The chain joins TRBV27 to TRBJ2-1; either TRBD1 or TRBD2 may supply D (5 bases each). The CDR3 has 15 amino acids. Germline V lookup: CDR1 MNHEY, CDR2 SMNVEV (reference sequence).

The CDR3 spells CATSRDLLLSGANVLTF. CDR3 DNA sequence: TGTGCCACCAGCAGAGACCTCTTGCTCTCTGGGGCCAACGTCCTGACTTTC. The chain employs TRBV15 and TRBJ2-6; D is ambiguous. This CDR3 contains 17 residues. V lost 0 bases and J 0 bases, leaving 9 bases between the germline ends. Germline lookup yields CDR1 LNHNV and CDR2 YYDKDF (reference sequence).

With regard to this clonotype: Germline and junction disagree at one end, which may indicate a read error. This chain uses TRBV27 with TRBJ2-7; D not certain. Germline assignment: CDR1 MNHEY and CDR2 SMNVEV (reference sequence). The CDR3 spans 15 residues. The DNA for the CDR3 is TGTGCCAGCAGTTTATTGGGATCAAGCTCCTGCGAGCAGTACTTC. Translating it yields CASSLLGSSSCEQYF.

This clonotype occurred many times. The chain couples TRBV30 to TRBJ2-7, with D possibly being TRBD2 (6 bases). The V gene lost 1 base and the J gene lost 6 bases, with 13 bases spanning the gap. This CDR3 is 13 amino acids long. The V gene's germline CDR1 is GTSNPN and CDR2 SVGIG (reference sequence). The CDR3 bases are TGTGCCTGGAGTGGGAGGGTCGGTCGCGAGCAGTACTTC. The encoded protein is CAWSGRVGREQYF.

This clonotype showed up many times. The CDR3 region has the DNA TGCGCCAGCAGCCCGACCACAGGGGTTGACACTGAAGCTTTCTTT. It yields the protein CASSPTTGVDTEAFF. The V call is TRBV4-1, the J call TRBJ1-1; 7 bases match TRBD1. The germline V gene encodes CDR1 MGHRA and CDR2 YSYEKL. The V and J ends lost 4 bases and 3 bases, in that order; junction bases with no gene match: 8. The CDR3 covers 15 residues.

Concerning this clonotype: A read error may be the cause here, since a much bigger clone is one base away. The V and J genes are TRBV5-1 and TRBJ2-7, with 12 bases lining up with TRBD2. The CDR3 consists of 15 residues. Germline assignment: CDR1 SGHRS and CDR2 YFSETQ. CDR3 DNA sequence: TGCACCAGCAGCTTGGGACTAGCGGGTTTCGACGAGCAGTACTTC. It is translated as CTSSLGLAGFDEQYF.

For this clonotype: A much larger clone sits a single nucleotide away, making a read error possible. CDR3 loop: CAGRDSATNEKLFF. In DNA form, the CDR3 reads TGTGCCGGCAGGGACAGCGCAACTAATGAAAAACTGTTTTTT. The V and J genes are TRBV27 and TRBJ1-4; the match to TRBD1 covers 7 bases. Germline V gene data show CDR1 as MNHEY and CDR2 as SMNVEV (reference sequence). This CDR3 comprises 14 residues. Drawing the rest from reference TRBV27 and TRBJ1-4, the complete variable domain is EAQVTQNPRYLITVTGKKLTVTCSQNMNHEYMSWYRQDPGLGLRQIYYSMNVEVTDKGDVPEGYKVSRKEKRNFPLILESPSPNQTSLYFCAGRDSATNEKLFFGSGTQLSVL.